The 8 T cell receptor beta chains listed next were all sequenced from one sample in a study of PD-1 blockade in classical Hodgkin lymphoma. Time point of the sample: newly diagnosed, previously untreated cHL patient sample. After thawing, PBMCs were subjected to magnetic negative selection to isolate CD8+ T cells. Clones were read by immunoSEQ multiplex PCR, and TCRdb kept only the in-frame ones, dropping some. The sample contains 14,000 to 15,000 clones, roughly nine tenths of which appear only once. Sequenced: CD8+ T cells from blood. The receptors originated from a human donor with classical Hodgkin lymphoma.

V and J are TRBV7-8 and TRBJ2-3; D is unresolved. Germline values: CDR1 SGHVS, CDR2 FQNEAQ. The CDR3 sequence is 15 residues long. Between the trimmed V and J ends, which lost 6 bases and 0 bases, there was a span of 13 bases. In nucleotides, the CDR3 is TGTGCCAGCAGTTGGGGTTACACTAGCACAGATACGCAGTATTTT. It is translated as CASSWGYTSTDTQYF.

The chain links TRBV29-1 to TRBJ1-1; 8 nucleotides agree with TRBD1. The CDR3 is made up of 14 amino acids. The germline V gene encodes CDR1 SQVTM and CDR2 ANQGSEA. After removal of 4 bases from V and 0 bases from J, the junction contained 4 bases not matched to a gene. The CDR3 reads CSVAGQGLNTEAFF. In DNA, the CDR3 is TGCAGCGTTGCAGGACAGGGATTGAACACTGAAGCTTTCTTT.

J is TRBJ2-2 and V is TRBV29-1, with 9 positions matching TRBD1. The J segment lost 1 base and the V segment lost 6 bases, leaving 6 bases of the junction unmatched. CDR3 length: 15 amino acids. Germline V gene sequence: CDR1 SQVTM, CDR2 ANQGSEA. CDR3 DNA: TGCAGCGTGCCAAAGGGACAGGGGAACACCGGGGAGCTGTTTTTT. This codes for CSVPKGQGNTGELFF.

This rearrangement joins TRBV29-1 to TRBJ1-1; D ambiguous. This CDR3 comprises 12 residues. Germline assignment: CDR1 SQVTM and CDR2 ANQGSEA. The V end was cut by 5 bases, the J end by 5 bases, with 12 bases between. This chain's CDR3 is CSVLVWETEAFF. The CDR3 coding sequence is TGCAGCGTTCTTGTTTGGGAGACTGAAGCTTTCTTT.

The J gene is TRBJ1-2, the V gene TRBV15; D unresolved. The germline V and J ends were trimmed by 0 bases and 0 bases, with 14 bases remaining between them. The germline V gene has CDR1 LNHNV and CDR2 YYDKDF (reference sequence). The CDR3 extends over 17 amino acids. The CDR3: CATSRDRMAGSNYGYTF. As DNA, the CDR3 is TGTGCCACCAGCAGAGATCGAATGGCCGGGTCTAACTATGGCTACACCTTC. The full variable domain, with the rest looked up from reference TRBV15 and TRBJ1-2, is DAMVIQNPRYQVTQFGKPVTLSCSQTLNHNVMYWYQQKSSQAPKLLFHYYDKDFNNEADTPDNFQSRRPNTSFCFLDIRSPGLGDTAMYLCATSRDRMAGSNYGYTFGSGTRLTVV.

This sequence joins TRBV28 and TRBJ2-7; 13 positions match TRBD2. The CDR3 loop spans 12 amino acids. V gave up 10 bases and J gave up 7 bases; unmatched junction bases: 4. Per the germline V gene, CDR1 is MDHEN and CDR2 is SYDVKM. CDR3 sequence (DNA): TGTGCCATCCTGGGACTAGCGGGGGAGCAGTACTTC. Protein product: CAILGLAGEQYF. The entire variable domain, with the rest obtained from reference TRBV28 and TRBJ2-7, is as follows: DVKVTQSSRYLVKRTGEKVFLECVQDMDHENMFWYRQDPGLGLRLIYFSYDVKMKEKGDIPEGYSVSREKKERFSLILESASTNQTSMYLCAILGLAGEQYFGPGTRLTVT.

This clone turned up a few times. The chain employs TRBV4-1 and TRBJ2-5; 9 bases line up with TRBD2. CDR1 and CDR2 from the germline V gene are MGHRA and YSYEKL. J was trimmed by 4 bases and V by 0 bases; bases with no gene match: 6. The CDR3 length is 16 residues. CDR3 coding DNA: TGCGCCAGCAGCCAAGAACCAGCGGGAGGCGGAGAGACCCAGTACTTC. Translation: CASSQEPAGGGETQYF.

The sample holds a few counts of this clone. The chain combines TRBV18 with TRBJ2-1, with D hard to call. The CDR3 has 15 residues. Trimming cost V 2 bases and J 10 bases, with 18 bases left between them. Per germline, CDR1 KGHSH and CDR2 LQKENI. The CDR3 sequence is CASSPVDLESGEQFF. The CDR3 nucleotides read TGTGCCAGCTCACCAGTCGACTTAGAGTCAGGCGAGCAGTTCTTC.